Listed here are 6 T cell receptor beta chains from one sample, sequenced in a study of blood T cell repertoires in COVID-19 (dated by TCRdb to 2020 to 2021). Library prep was done by the immunoSEQ multiplex PCR assay. TCRdb took this table from immuneACCESS and kept in-frame rearrangements with V and J called. Such tables lack part of the clones; where checked against another copy, unresolved V genes explain under half of the gap, and the rest is unexplained. The sample table lists approximately 90,000 clones, approximately 90% of them with a count of one. Jointly, the top ten make up about 9.1% of the sample. Specimen: peripheral blood. Receptor source: a man aged 45-65 years with acute or convalescent COVID-19.

The chain is built from TRBV14 and TRBJ1-1; 9 nucleotides match TRBD1. The CDR3 is made up of 18 amino acids. The trim removed 3 bases at V and 0 bases at J, leaving 11 bases unmatched. Germline V gives CDR1 SGHDN, CDR2 FVKESK. The CDR3 sequence: CASSQDDRGTYMNTEAFF. CDR3 in DNA: TGTGCCAGCAGCCAGGACGACAGGGGGACTTATATGAACACTGAAGCTTTCTTT.

For the CDR3, the DNA is TGCGCCAGCAGCGGGGGACAGGGACATAATTCACCCCTCCACTTT. This sequence encodes CASSGGQGHNSPLHF. This rearrangement joins TRBV5-1 to TRBJ1-6; the match to TRBD1 covers 9 bases. The length of the CDR3 is 15 residues. The V gene end was trimmed by 4 bases and the J gene end by 5 bases; junction bases not matched to a gene: 4. Germline V gene lookup returns CDR1 SGHRS and CDR2 YFSETQ.

The chain employs TRBV28 and TRBJ1-2; D ambiguous. CDR3 length: 13 residues. Germline CDR1 and CDR2: MDHEN and SYDVKM. V dropped 6 bases and J dropped 2 bases, with 10 bases sitting between them. CDR3 residues: CASRTYSNYGYTF. Written as DNA, the CDR3 is TGTGCCAGCAGGACATACTCCAACTATGGCTACACCTTC.

In DNA, the CDR3 is TGTGCCAGCAGTGAAATTCGTCCGCCGGGGGAGACCCAGTACTTC. This sequence encodes CASSEIRPPGETQYF. The chain joins TRBV6-1 to TRBJ2-5, with a possible D match to TRBD2 (5 bases). Between the trimmed V and J ends, which lost 2 bases and 5 bases, there was a span of 15 bases. The germline V gene has CDR1 MNHNS and CDR2 SASEGT. This CDR3 comprises 15 residues.

This clone was observed once. This chain joins TRBV2 and TRBJ2-1; D is unclear. This CDR3 is built from 14 residues. V gave up 4 bases and J gave up 7 bases, with 14 bases separating them. Germline lookup yields CDR1 SNHLY and CDR2 FYNNEI. The DNA of the CDR3 is TGTGCCAGCAGTGGGCGGCTAGTATCGAATGAGCAGTTCTTC. Its protein product is CASSGRLVSNEQFF.

This chain joins TRBV2 and TRBJ1-2; D is unclear. CDR1 and CDR2 (germline): SNHLY, FYNNEI. Between the trimmed V and J ends, which lost 5 bases and 7 bases, there was a span of 14 bases. This CDR3 is 13 amino acids long. CDR3 residues: CASSSGVSGGYTF. Here the CDR3 DNA reads TGTGCCAGCAGTAGCGGAGTCTCGGGTGGCTACACCTTC.